The 21 T cell receptor beta chains presented below share a single source sample, sequenced in a study of cytomegalovirus exposure and HLA in healthy donors. The PCR employed 60 Vbeta primers together with 13 Jbeta primers. This table comes from immunoSEQ multiplex PCR, and its TCRdb copy is limited to in-frame clones, with some not included. The sample lists 140,000 to 150,000 clones; around 75% were seen once. The specimen sequenced was PBMCs. These receptors were obtained from a woman aged 18 to 35 in good health and CMV-seronegative.

The rearrangement links TRBV7-3 to TRBJ2-3; D unresolved. Germline CDR1 and CDR2: SGHTA and FQGTGA. V was cut by 2 bases and J by 3 bases, with 6 bases left in between. The CDR3 length is 13 residues. As DNA, the CDR3 is TGTGCCAGCAGCTTAGTCAGGACAGATACGCAGTATTTT. This gives the protein CASSLVRTDTQYF.

This chain uses TRBV6-6 with TRBJ1-1, with 9 bases identical to TRBD1. Losses at the gene ends were 5 bases for V and 2 bases for J; bases not matched to a gene: 6. The germline V gene has CDR1 MNHNY and CDR2 SVGAGI (reference sequence). This CDR3 comprises 15 residues. DNA of the CDR3: TGTGCCAGCAGTGGATGGGACAGGGTTAACACTGAAGCTTTCTTT. Translated, it gives CASSGWDRVNTEAFF.

This chain joins TRBV5-1 and TRBJ2-3; 10 positions match TRBD2. The J segment lost 11 bases and the V segment lost 3 bases, leaving 3 bases of the junction unmatched. The CDR3 runs to 12 residues. Germline V gene data show CDR1 as SGHRS and CDR2 as YFSETQ. Here the CDR3 DNA reads TGCGCCAGCAGCTCCCTAGCGGGGGAGCAGTATTTT. This codes for CASSSLAGEQYF.

This clone was seen a handful of times. J is TRBJ1-2 and V is TRBV5-1; a weak D match, TRBD1 (5 bases). The CDR3 contains 14 residues. Deletions cut 0 bases from V and 6 bases from J, with 12 bases between. Germline V gene data show CDR1 as SGHRS and CDR2 as YFSETQ. The CDR3 DNA sequence: TGCGCCAGCAGCTTGGAATGGGGCGCTAATGGCTACACCTTC. It encodes CASSLEWGANGYTF.

The J gene is TRBJ1-1, the V gene TRBV6-1; no clear D. V lost 7 bases to trimming and J lost 0 bases, with 6 bases between them. This CDR3 spans 12 amino acids. The germline V gene has CDR1 MNHNS and CDR2 SASEGT. CDR3 protein: CASTLLNTEAFF. The CDR3 nucleotides are TGTGCCAGCACTTTGTTGAACACTGAAGCTTTCTTT.

The sample holds one count of this clone. The V and J genes are TRBV6-5 and TRBJ1-4; 8 nucleotides agree with TRBD1. The CDR3 contains 14 residues. With 6 bases clipped from V and 7 bases from J, the junction kept 7 bases outside the gene matches. Germline V CDR1 and CDR2: MNHEY, SVGAGI. The CDR3 here is CASSPRGRTEKLFF. Here the CDR3 DNA reads TGTGCCAGCAGCCCCAGGGGGCGCACTGAAAAACTGTTTTTT.

This clone turned up a few times. The chain has TRBV30 and TRBJ2-1; 7 bases line up with TRBD2. The CDR3 consists of 11 residues. V shed 5 bases and J 6 bases; nucleotides not matched to a gene: 1. Germline assignment: CDR1 GTSNPN and CDR2 SVGIG (reference sequence). CDR3 in DNA: TGTGCCTGGGGGGAGGGCAATGAGCAGTTCTTC. Residues: CAWGEGNEQFF.

The chain has TRBV5-6 and TRBJ2-7; D might be TRBD2 (5 bases). The V and J ends lost 6 bases and 3 bases respectively, with 13 bases between them. CDR1 SGHDT and CDR2 YYEEEE come from the germline V gene. There are 13 residues in the CDR3. The CDR3 spells CASTPSDYYEQYF. CDR3 coding DNA: TGTGCCAGCACTCCTTCAGACTACTACGAGCAGTACTTC. The full variable domain, rest sourced from reference TRBV5-6 and TRBJ2-7, is DAGVTQSPTHLIKTRGQQVTLRCSPKSGHDTVSWYQQALGQGPQFIFQYYEEEERQRGNFPDRFSGHQFPNYSSELNVNALLLGDSALYLCASTPSDYYEQYFGPGTRLTVT.

The chain employs TRBV29-1 and TRBJ1-3; weak D call: TRBD1 (5 bases). Germline V CDR1 and CDR2: SQVTM, ANQGSEA. CDR3 length: 14 amino acids. V was trimmed by 3 bases and J by 0 bases, leaving 9 bases between them. CDR3 DNA sequence: TGCAGCGTTGACGCGGGGACCTCTGGAAACACCATATATTTT. It encodes CSVDAGTSGNTIYF.

The chain links TRBV11-3 to TRBJ1-1; D uncertain. The V gene lost 3 bases and the J gene lost 0 bases, with 11 bases spanning the gap. Germline CDR1 reads SGHNT; CDR2 reads YENEEA. The CDR3 extends over 15 amino acids. In DNA, the CDR3 is TGTGCCAGCAGCTTGCGGCAGAGGATGAACACTGAAGCTTTCTTT. Protein product: CASSLRQRMNTEAFF.

V is TRBV28 and J is TRBJ2-1, with D possibly being TRBD1 (5 bases). The CDR3 totals 15 residues. Per germline, CDR1 MDHEN and CDR2 SYDVKM. This chain's CDR3 is CAYANSRDSYNEQFF. CDR3 nucleotide sequence: TGTGCTTACGCAAACAGCAGGGACTCCTACAATGAGCAGTTCTTC.

This clone was seen only once. V gene TRBV5-4 combines with J gene TRBJ1-4; D not certain. Trimming took 0 bases from V and 6 from J, leaving 9 bases between them. CDR1 is SGHNT, CDR2 YYREEE, per germline (reference sequence). The CDR3 is made up of 14 amino acids. DNA for the CDR3: TGTGCCAGCAGCTTGGATCAGGTTGATGAAAAACTGTTTTTT. It codes for CASSLDQVDEKLFF.

This clone was found a few times. The V and J genes are TRBV28 and TRBJ2-7; weak D call: TRBD2 (5 bases). The CDR3 runs 12 residues. CDR1 MDHEN and CDR2 SYDVKM come from the germline V gene. The V and J ends lost 6 bases and 0 bases respectively, with 6 bases between them. The CDR3 nucleotides read TGTGCCAGCAGGAGGGACTCCTACGAGCAGTACTTC. This sequence encodes CASRRDSYEQYF.

The table lists this clone with a count of one. The V and J genes are TRBV14 and TRBJ2-1; 10 bases agree with TRBD2. CDR1 is SGHDN, CDR2 FVKESK, per germline. V lost 5 bases to trimming and J lost 4 bases; unmatched junction nucleotides: 8. The CDR3 sequence is 16 residues long. The chain's CDR3 is CASSSIQAGGYNEQFF. Here the CDR3 DNA reads TGTGCCAGCAGCTCTATTCAAGCGGGGGGGTACAATGAGCAGTTCTTC. Complete variable domain (other parts from reference TRBV14 and TRBJ2-1): EAGVTQFPSHSVIEKGQTVTLRCDPISGHDNLYWYRRVMGKEIKFLLHFVKESKQDESGMPNNRFLAERTGGTYSTLKVQPAELEDSGVYFCASSSIQAGGYNEQFFGPGTRLTVL.

The chain links TRBV2 to TRBJ2-7, with unresolved D. This CDR3 is built from 11 residues. Germline CDR1 is SNHLY and CDR2 is FYNNEI. V was shortened by 6 bases and J by 4 bases, with 7 bases between the two germline ends. Here the CDR3 reads CASSYPYEQYF. The CDR3 DNA reads as TGTGCCAGCAGCTACCCTTACGAGCAGTACTTC. Combining the CDR3 with reference TRBV2 and TRBJ2-7 gives the whole variable domain EPEVTQTPSHQVTQMGQEVILRCVPISNHLYFYWYRQILGQKVEFLVSFYNNEISEKSEIFDDQFSVERPDGSNFTLKIRSTKLEDSAMYFCASSYPYEQYFGPGTRLTVT.

V gene TRBV5-1 combines with J gene TRBJ2-3; D perhaps matches TRBD2 (5 bases). This CDR3 has 17 residues. Germline loops: CDR1 SGHRS, CDR2 YFSETQ. V shed 0 bases and J shed 4 bases, with 18 bases lying between them. The CDR3 loop reads CASSLGPQRADSDTQYF. Here the CDR3 DNA reads TGCGCCAGCAGCTTGGGCCCCCAGCGAGCGGATTCAGATACGCAGTATTTT.

The chain combines TRBV9 with TRBJ2-3; 7 bases map to TRBD2. The CDR3 is 16 residues long. The V segment lost 3 bases and the J segment 6 bases; nucleotides outside the gene matches: 13. Germline V lookup: CDR1 SGDLS, CDR2 YYNGEE. This chain's CDR3 is CASSASGGGRFDTQYF. CDR3 DNA: TGTGCCAGCAGCGCCTCCGGCGGGGGTAGGTTTGATACGCAGTATTTT.

This chain uses TRBV9 with TRBJ1-4; 7 bases are shared with TRBD1. The CDR3 spans 14 residues. The V gene end was trimmed by 3 bases and the J gene end by 4 bases; junction bases not matched to a gene: 3. From germline, CDR1 is SGDLS and CDR2 YYNGEE. DNA of the CDR3: TGTGCCAGCAGCGGGGACAGCTTTAATGAAAAACTGTTTTTT. The encoded protein is CASSGDSFNEKLFF.

CDR3 nucleotides: TGCGCCAGCAGTGCTACGGGTAACTATGGCTACACCTTC. Translation: CASSATGNYGYTF. The V and J genes are TRBV10-2 and TRBJ1-2; no firm D call. This CDR3 is built from 13 residues. Trimming shortened V by 4 bases and J by 1 base, and 7 bases separated the two germline ends. Germline lookup yields CDR1 WSHSY and CDR2 SAAADI.

The chain carries TRBV4-1 and TRBJ2-3, with 9 bases lining up with TRBD1. Unmatched junction bases numbered 9, after V lost 4 bases and J lost 4 bases. The germline V gene has CDR1 MGHRA and CDR2 YSYEKL. The CDR3 contains 16 residues. The CDR3 sequence is CASSRLGQGSPDTQYF. Here the CDR3 DNA reads TGCGCCAGCAGCCGCCTAGGACAGGGGAGTCCAGATACGCAGTATTTT.

The J gene is TRBJ2-5, the V gene TRBV11-2; the D gene is possibly TRBD2 (6 bases). The V end was cut by 5 bases, the J end by 5 bases, with 12 bases between. There are 13 residues in the CDR3. Germline CDR1 SGHAT, CDR2 FQNNGV. CDR3 amino acids: CASSPRRGETQYF. The CDR3 nucleotides read TGTGCCAGCAGCCCTCGGCGGGGTGAGACCCAGTACTTC.